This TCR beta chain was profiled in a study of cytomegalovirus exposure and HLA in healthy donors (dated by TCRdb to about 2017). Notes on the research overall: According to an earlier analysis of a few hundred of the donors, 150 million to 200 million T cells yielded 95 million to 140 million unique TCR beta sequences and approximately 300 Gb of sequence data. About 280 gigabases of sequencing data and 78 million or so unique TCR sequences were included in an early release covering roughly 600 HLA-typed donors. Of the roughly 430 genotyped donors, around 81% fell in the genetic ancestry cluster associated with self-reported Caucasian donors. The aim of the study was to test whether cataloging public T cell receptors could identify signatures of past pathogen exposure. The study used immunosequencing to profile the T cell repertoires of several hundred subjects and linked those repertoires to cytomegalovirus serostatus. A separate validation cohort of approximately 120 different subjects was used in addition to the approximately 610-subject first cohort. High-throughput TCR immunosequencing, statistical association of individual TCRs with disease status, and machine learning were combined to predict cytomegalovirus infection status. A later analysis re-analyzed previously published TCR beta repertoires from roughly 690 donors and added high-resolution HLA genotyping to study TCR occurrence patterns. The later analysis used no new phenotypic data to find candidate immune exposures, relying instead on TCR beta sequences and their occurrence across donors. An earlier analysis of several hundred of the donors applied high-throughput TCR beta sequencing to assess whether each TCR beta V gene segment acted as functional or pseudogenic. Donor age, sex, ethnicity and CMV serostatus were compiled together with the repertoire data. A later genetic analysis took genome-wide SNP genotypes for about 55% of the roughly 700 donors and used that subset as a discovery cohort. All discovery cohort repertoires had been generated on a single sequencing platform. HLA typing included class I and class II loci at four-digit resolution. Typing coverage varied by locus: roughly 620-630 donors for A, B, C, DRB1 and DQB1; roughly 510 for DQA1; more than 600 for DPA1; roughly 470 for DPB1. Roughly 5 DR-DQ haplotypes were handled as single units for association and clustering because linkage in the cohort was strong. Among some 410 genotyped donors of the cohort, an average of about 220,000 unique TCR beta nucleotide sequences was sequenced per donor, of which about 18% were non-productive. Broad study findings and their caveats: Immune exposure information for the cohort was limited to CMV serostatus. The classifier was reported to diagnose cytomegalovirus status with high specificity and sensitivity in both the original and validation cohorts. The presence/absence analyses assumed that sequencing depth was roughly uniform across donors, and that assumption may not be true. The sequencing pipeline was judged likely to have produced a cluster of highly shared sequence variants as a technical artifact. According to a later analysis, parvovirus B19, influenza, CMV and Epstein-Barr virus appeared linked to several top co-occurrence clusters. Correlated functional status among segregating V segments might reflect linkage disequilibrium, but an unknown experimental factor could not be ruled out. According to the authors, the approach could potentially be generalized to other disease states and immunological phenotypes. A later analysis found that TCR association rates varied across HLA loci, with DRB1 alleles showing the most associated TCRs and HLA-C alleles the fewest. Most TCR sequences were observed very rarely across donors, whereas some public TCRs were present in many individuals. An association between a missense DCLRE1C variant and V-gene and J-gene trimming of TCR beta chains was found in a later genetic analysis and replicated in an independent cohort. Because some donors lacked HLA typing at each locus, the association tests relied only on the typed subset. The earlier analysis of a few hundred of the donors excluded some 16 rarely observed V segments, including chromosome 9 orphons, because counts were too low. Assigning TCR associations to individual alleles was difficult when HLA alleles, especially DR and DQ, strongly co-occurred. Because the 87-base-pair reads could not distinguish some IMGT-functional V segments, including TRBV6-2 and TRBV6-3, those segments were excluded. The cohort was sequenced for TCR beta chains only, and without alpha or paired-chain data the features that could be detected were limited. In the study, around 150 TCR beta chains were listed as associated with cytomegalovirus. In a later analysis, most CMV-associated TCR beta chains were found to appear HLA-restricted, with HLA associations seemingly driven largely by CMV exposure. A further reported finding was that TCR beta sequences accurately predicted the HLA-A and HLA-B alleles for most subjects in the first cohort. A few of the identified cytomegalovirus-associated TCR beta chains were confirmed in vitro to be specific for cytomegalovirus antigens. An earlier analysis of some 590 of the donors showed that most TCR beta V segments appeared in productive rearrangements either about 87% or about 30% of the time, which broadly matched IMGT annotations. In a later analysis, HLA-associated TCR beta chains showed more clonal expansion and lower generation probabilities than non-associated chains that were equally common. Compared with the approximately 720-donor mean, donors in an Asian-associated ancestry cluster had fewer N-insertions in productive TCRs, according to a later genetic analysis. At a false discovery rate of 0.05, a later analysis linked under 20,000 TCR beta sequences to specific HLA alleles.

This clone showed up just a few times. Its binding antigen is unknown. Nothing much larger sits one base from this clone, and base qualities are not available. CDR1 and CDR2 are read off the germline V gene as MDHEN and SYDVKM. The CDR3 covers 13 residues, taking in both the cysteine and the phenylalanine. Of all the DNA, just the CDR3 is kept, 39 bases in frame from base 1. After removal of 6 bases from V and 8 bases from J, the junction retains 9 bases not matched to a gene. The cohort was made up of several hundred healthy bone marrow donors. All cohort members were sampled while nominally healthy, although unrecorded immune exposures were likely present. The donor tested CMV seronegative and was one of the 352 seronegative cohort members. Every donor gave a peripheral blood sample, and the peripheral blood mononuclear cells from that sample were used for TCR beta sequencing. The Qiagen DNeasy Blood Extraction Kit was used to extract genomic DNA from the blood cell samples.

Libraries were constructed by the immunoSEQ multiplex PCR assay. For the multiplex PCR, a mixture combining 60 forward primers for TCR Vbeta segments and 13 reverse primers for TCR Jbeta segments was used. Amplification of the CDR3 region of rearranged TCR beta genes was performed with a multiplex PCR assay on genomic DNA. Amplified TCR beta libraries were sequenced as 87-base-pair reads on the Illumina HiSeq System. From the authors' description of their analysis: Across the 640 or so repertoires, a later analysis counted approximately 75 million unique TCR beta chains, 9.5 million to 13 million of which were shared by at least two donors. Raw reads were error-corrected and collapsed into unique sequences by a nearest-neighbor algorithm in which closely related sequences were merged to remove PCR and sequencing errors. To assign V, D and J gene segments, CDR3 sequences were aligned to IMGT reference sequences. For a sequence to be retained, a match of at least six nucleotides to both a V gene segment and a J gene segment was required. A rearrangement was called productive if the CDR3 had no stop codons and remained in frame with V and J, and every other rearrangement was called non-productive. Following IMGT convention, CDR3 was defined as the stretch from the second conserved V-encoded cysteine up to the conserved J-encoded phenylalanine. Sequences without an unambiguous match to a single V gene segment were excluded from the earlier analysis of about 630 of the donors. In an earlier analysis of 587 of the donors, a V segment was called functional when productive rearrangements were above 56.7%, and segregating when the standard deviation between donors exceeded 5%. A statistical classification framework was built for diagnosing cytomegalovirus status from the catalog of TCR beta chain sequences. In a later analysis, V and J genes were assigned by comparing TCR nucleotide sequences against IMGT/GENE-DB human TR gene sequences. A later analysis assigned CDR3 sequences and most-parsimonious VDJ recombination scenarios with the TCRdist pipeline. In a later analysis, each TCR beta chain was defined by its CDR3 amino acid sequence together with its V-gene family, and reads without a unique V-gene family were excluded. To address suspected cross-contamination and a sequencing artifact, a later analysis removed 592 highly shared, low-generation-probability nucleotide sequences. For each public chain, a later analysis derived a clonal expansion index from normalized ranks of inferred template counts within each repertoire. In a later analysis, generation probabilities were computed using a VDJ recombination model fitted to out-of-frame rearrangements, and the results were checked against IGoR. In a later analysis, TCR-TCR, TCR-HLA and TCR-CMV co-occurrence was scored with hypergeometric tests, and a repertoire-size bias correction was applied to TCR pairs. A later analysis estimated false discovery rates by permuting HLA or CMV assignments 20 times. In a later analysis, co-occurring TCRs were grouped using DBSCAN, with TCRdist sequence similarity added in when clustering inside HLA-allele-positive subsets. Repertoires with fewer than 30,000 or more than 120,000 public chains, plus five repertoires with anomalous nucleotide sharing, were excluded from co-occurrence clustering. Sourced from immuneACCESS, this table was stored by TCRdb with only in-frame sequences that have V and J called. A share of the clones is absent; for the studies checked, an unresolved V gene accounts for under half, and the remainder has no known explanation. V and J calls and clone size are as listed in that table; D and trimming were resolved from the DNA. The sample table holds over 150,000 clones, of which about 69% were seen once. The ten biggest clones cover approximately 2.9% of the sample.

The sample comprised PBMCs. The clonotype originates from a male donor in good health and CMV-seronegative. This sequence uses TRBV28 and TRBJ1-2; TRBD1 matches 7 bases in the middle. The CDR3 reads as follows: CASRPTGEGGYTF. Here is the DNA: TGTGCCAGCAGACCAACAGGGGAAGGAGGCTACACCTTC.